The 29 T cell receptor beta chains given below trace back to one sample, sequenced in a study of blood T cell repertoires in COVID-19. Sequencing was performed with immunoSEQ multiplex PCR; in TCRdb, only in-frame clones are kept and a portion is missing. The profile shows approximately 150,000 clones, about nine tenths of them singletons. Sequencing input: peripheral blood. These receptors originate from a man aged 18-30 years with COVID-19, enrolled during active disease.

The V gene is TRBV5-1, the J gene TRBJ2-1, with 12 bases identical to TRBD2. Germline-derived CDR1 and CDR2 are SGHRS and YFSETQ. With 2 bases clipped from V and 9 bases from J, the junction kept 9 bases outside the gene matches. This CDR3 contains 16 residues. The CDR3 DNA is TGCGCCAGCAGCTTCAGGGGGCTAGCGGGAGGGCTTGAGCAGTTCTTC. It yields the protein CASSFRGLAGGLEQFF.

V is TRBV9 and J is TRBJ2-7, with 7 bases lining up with TRBD1. The CDR3 has 16 residues. Losses at the gene ends were 0 bases for V and 3 bases for J; bases not matched to a gene: 9. Germline assignment: CDR1 SGDLS and CDR2 YYNGEE. This CDR3 is CASSVGAGGPHYEQYF. The CDR3 DNA follows: TGTGCCAGCAGCGTAGGGGCAGGGGGTCCCCACTACGAGCAGTACTTC.

This chain joins TRBV24-1 and TRBJ2-1; D is perhaps TRBD2 (6 bases). CDR3 length equals 19 residues. CDR1 is KGHDR and CDR2 is SFDVKD in the germline V gene. The V end was cut by 2 bases, the J end by 0 bases, with 19 bases between. CDR3 nucleotides: TGTGCCACCAGTGATTGGACCGCCCGGGGGAGGAGCTCCTACAATGAGCAGTTCTTC. Its protein product is CATSDWTARGRSSYNEQFF.

The chain employs TRBV11-2 and TRBJ1-1, with TRBD1 identical over 7 bases. With V trimmed by 5 bases and J by 7 bases, 10 bases remained unmatched. The CDR3 has 14 amino acids. Germline CDR1 is SGHAT and CDR2 is FQNNGV. The CDR3 DNA reads as TGTGCCAGCAGCCCGGGACAGACGGGAGTTGAAGCTTTCTTT. This encodes CASSPGQTGVEAFF.

This chain connects TRBV2 to TRBJ1-4, with TRBD1 as a possible D gene (5 bases). The CDR3 spans 15 residues. Germline values: CDR1 SNHLY, CDR2 FYNNEI. The V end lost 3 bases, the J end lost 1 base, and 9 bases lay between the germline ends. CDR3 sequence (DNA): TGTGCCAGCAGTGACGAAAGGGGAACTAATGAAAAACTGTTTTTT. Translating gives CASSDERGTNEKLFF.

A note on this clone: At one of its ends the junction is not consistent with the germline gene, which may arise from a read error. The rearrangement joins TRBV2 to TRBJ1-4, with 8 bases identical to TRBD1. Germline V CDR1 and CDR2: SNHLY, FYNNEI. There are 15 residues in the CDR3. This CDR3 is CASTTTGQGREKLLF. In DNA form, the CDR3 reads TGTGCCAGCACTACTACCGGACAGGGTCGTGAAAAACTGCTTTTT.

The chain employs TRBV6-2 or TRBV6-3 and TRBJ1-5; 7 positions agree with TRBD1. Germline-derived CDR1 and CDR2 are MNHEY and SVGEGT. V lost 4 bases, J lost 3 bases, and 9 bases stayed unmatched. The CDR3 is made up of 16 amino acids. The CDR3 is CASSSARGYANQPQHF. CDR3 nucleotides: TGTGCCAGCAGTTCAGCCAGGGGGTATGCCAATCAGCCCCAGCATTTT.

The chain couples TRBV10-2 to TRBJ2-1, with 9 positions matching TRBD2. This CDR3 is 19 amino acids long. V shed 0 bases, J shed 9 bases, and the junction held 18 bases outside the gene matches. Germline values: CDR1 WSHSY, CDR2 SAAADI. For the CDR3, the DNA is TGCGCCAGCAGTGAGTCGATAATTCCGGCGGGAGGGCCTATTGTTGAGCAGTTCTTC. It yields the protein CASSESIIPAGGPIVEQFF.

This chain joins TRBV30 and TRBJ1-5; TRBD1 agrees at 7 bases. The CDR3 extends over 16 amino acids. Germline assignment: CDR1 GTSNPN and CDR2 SVGIG (reference sequence). J gave up 3 bases and V 3 bases, and 11 bases lay outside the gene matches. The CDR3 spells CAWSDPTGAYNQPQHF. The DNA for the CDR3 is TGTGCCTGGAGCGATCCTACAGGGGCTTACAATCAGCCCCAGCATTTT.

Written as DNA, the CDR3 is TGTGCCAGTAGTATGGGAGCGAACACTGAAGCTTTCTTT. Translation: CASSMGANTEAFF. The V call is TRBV19, the J call TRBJ1-1; no clear D gene. Trimming removed 3 bases from V and 1 base from J, with 6 bases in between. The CDR3 contains 13 residues. The V gene's germline CDR1 is LNHDA and CDR2 SQIVND (reference sequence).

V gene TRBV27 combines with J gene TRBJ2-7; TRBD2 agrees at 8 bases. Unmatched junction bases numbered 8, after V lost 6 bases and J lost 1 base. CDR1 MNHEY and CDR2 SMNVEV come from the germline V gene (reference sequence). The CDR3 has 15 residues. The CDR3 region has the DNA TGTGCCAGCAGCTCCGCCGGGACTAGTTCCTACGAGCAGTACTTC. This gives the protein CASSSAGTSSYEQYF.

Only one count was recorded for this clone. J is TRBJ2-5 and V is TRBV6-5; TRBD1 aligns across 10 bases. From germline, CDR1 is MNHEY and CDR2 SVGAGI. The V segment lost 5 bases and the J segment 7 bases; nucleotides outside the gene matches: 10. The CDR3 runs to 15 residues. The CDR3 region is CASSPGQGVTGTQYF. The DNA of the CDR3 is TGTGCCAGCAGTCCCGGACAGGGGGTGACCGGGACCCAGTACTTC.

The CDR3 spells CASMPGTGANQPQHF. The CDR3 DNA reads TGTGCCAGTATGCCCGGGACAGGGGCCAATCAGCCCCAGCATTTT. J is TRBJ1-5 and V is TRBV19, with 10 bases aligning to TRBD1. There are 15 residues in the CDR3. Germline loops: CDR1 LNHDA, CDR2 SQIVND (reference sequence). J lost 3 bases, V lost 7 bases, and 6 bases had no gene match.

V is TRBV19 and J is TRBJ2-1; D possibly corresponds to TRBD1 (6 bases). The V end lost 1 base, the J end lost 1 base, and 14 bases lay between the germline ends. The CDR3 runs to 17 residues. CDR1 is LNHDA and CDR2 is SQIVND in the germline V gene (reference sequence). The CDR3 coding sequence is TGTGCCAGTAGTATAGCCTTGGACAGCTATTCCTACAATGAGCAGTTCTTC. It yields the protein CASSIALDSYSYNEQFF. Variable domain in full (rest from reference TRBV19 and TRBJ2-1): DGGITQSPKYLFRKEGQNVTLSCEQNLNHDAMYWYRQDPGQGLRLIYYSQIVNDFQKGDIAEGYSVSREKKESFPLTVTSAQKNPTAFYLCASSIALDSYSYNEQFFGPGTRLTVL.

The chain couples TRBV6-5 to TRBJ2-2, with 10 bases matching TRBD2. The CDR3 totals 16 residues. The J segment lost 6 bases and the V segment lost 4 bases, leaving 8 bases of the junction unmatched. The germline CDR1 and CDR2 sequences are MNHEY and SVGAGI. This chain's CDR3 is CASSSLPGLASGELFF. The DNA for the CDR3 is TGTGCCAGCAGTTCCCTACCGGGACTAGCGTCCGGGGAGCTGTTTTTT.

The chain is built from TRBV4-3 and TRBJ2-2; D may be TRBD2 (7 bases). CDR3 size: 18 residues. Germline assignment: CDR1 LGHNA and CDR2 YSLEER. V was pared by 0 bases and J by 4 bases, with 18 bases between. The CDR3 nucleotides read TGCGCCAGCAGCCAAGAAAGTTGGGGGGGCCTTGGCACCGGGGAGCTGTTTTTT. It codes for CASSQESWGGLGTGELFF.

The V and J genes are TRBV14 and TRBJ2-1, with D possibly TRBD2 on 6 matching bases. This CDR3 is 16 amino acids long. V dropped 2 bases and J dropped 1 base, with 12 bases sitting between them. Germline CDR1 is SGHDN and CDR2 is FVKESK. For the CDR3, the DNA is TGTGCCAGCAGCCAATCTGCGGGACTTTCCTACAATGAGCAGTTCTTC. Protein sequence: CASSQSAGLSYNEQFF. Complete variable domain (other parts from reference TRBV14 and TRBJ2-1): EAGVTQFPSHSVIEKGQTVTLRCDPISGHDNLYWYRRVMGKEIKFLLHFVKESKQDESGMPNNRFLAERTGGTYSTLKVQPAELEDSGVYFCASSQSAGLSYNEQFFGPGTRLTVL.

This chain joins TRBV13 and TRBJ2-7, with 8 bases lining up with TRBD2. V dropped 1 base and J dropped 5; count of bases not matched to a gene: 7. There are 15 residues in the CDR3. Germline CDR1 PRHDT, CDR2 FYEKMQ (reference sequence). CDR3 residues: CASSLELAEGNEQYF. Written as DNA, the CDR3 is TGTGCCAGCAGCTTAGAACTAGCGGAGGGGAACGAGCAGTACTTC.

CDR3 in amino acids: CASSKGLARGGELFF. The CDR3 DNA follows: TGTGCCAGTAGTAAGGGACTAGCGAGGGGCGGGGAGCTGTTTTTT. The chain recombines TRBV19 with TRBJ2-2, with TRBD2 matching over 10 bases. Germline-derived CDR1 and CDR2 are LNHDA and SQIVND (reference sequence). Germline trimming cut 4 bases from V and 7 bases from J; bases unmatched to any gene: 6. This CDR3 is built from 15 residues.

This clone was recorded a few times. The genes are TRBV10-1 and TRBJ2-2, with 9 bases fitting TRBD2. The V gene's germline CDR1 is WNHNN and CDR2 SYGVQD (reference sequence). CDR3 length equals 18 residues. With 11 bases clipped from V and 1 base from J, the junction kept 17 bases outside the gene matches. In nucleotides, the CDR3 is TGCGCCCCAAAAGCGGGGTATAAGCGGGAGGTGAACACCGGGGAGCTGTTTTTT. Protein product: CAPKAGYKREVNTGELFF.

The chain combines TRBV28 with TRBJ2-7, with 8 bases lining up with TRBD2. Germline V gives CDR1 MDHEN, CDR2 SYDVKM. The CDR3 has 14 amino acids. V was clipped by 6 bases and J by 3 bases; unmatched bases: 7. CDR3 loop: CASRAAGVSYEQYF. The DNA of the CDR3 is TGTGCCAGCAGGGCAGCGGGAGTTAGCTACGAGCAGTACTTC.

This chain joins TRBV11-2 and TRBJ2-7, with unresolved D. CDR1 is SGHAT and CDR2 is FQNNGV in the germline V gene. V lost 0 bases and J lost 2, with 11 bases in between. CDR3 length: 15 amino acids. CDR3: CASSLEVLIPYEQYF. DNA of the CDR3: TGTGCCAGCAGCTTAGAGGTTCTAATCCCCTACGAGCAGTACTTC.

This chain uses TRBV5-8 with TRBJ1-4; D is possibly TRBD1 (5 bases). Germline-derived CDR1 and CDR2 are SGHTS and YDEGEE. CDR3 length: 17 amino acids. V was clipped by 2 bases and J by 0 bases, with 14 bases between them. The CDR3, as DNA: TGTGCCAGCAGCTTAAGGAGACAGCAAGCAACTAATGAAAAACTGTTTTTT. As protein: CASSLRRQQATNEKLFF.

This sequence joins TRBV19 and TRBJ2-1; the match to TRBD2 covers 11 bases. The CDR3 runs to 16 residues. Germline assignment: CDR1 LNHDA and CDR2 SQIVND (reference sequence). V shed 2 bases, J shed 6 bases, and the junction held 6 bases outside the gene matches. CDR3 sequence: CASSIRVAGGLNEQFF. In DNA, the CDR3 is TGTGCCAGTAGTATAAGGGTAGCGGGAGGGCTCAATGAGCAGTTCTTC.

J is TRBJ1-1 and V is TRBV28, with D possibly being TRBD1 (5 bases). The germline V and J ends were trimmed by 5 bases and 6 bases, with 10 bases remaining between them. The CDR3 extends over 12 amino acids. CDR1 and CDR2 from the germline V gene are MDHEN and SYDVKM. This CDR3 is CASSPGGAEAFF. CDR3 coding DNA: TGTGCCAGCAGTCCCGGGGGAGCTGAAGCTTTCTTT.

The rearrangement links TRBV11-1 to TRBJ2-7; TRBD2 is a possible D gene (5 bases). V was cut by 5 bases and J by 3 bases, with 11 bases left in between. CDR1 and CDR2 from the germline V gene are SGHAT and FQDESV (reference sequence). The CDR3 runs 13 residues. For the CDR3, the DNA is TGTGCCAGCAGCCCAACTAGAGGCTACGAGCAGTACTTC. It specifies CASSPTRGYEQYF.

The rearrangement links TRBV6-5 to TRBJ2-5, with D perhaps TRBD2 (6 bases). Germline CDR1 and CDR2: MNHEY and SVGAGI. V gave up 4 bases and J gave up 2 bases, with 11 bases separating them. The CDR3 sequence is 14 residues long. The CDR3 protein is CASSSPGLQETQYF. CDR3 in DNA: TGTGCCAGCAGTTCTCCGGGACTTCAAGAGACCCAGTACTTC.

The chain uses TRBV9 and TRBJ2-3, with D hard to call. The CDR3 runs to 12 residues. Trimming shortened V by 3 bases and J by 2 bases, and 4 bases separated the two germline ends. CDR1 and CDR2 from the germline V gene are SGDLS and YYNGEE. The CDR3 region is CASSANTDTQYF. CDR3 sequence (DNA): TGTGCCAGCAGCGCAAACACAGATACGCAGTATTTT.

J is TRBJ1-1 and V is TRBV27, with D perhaps TRBD1 (5 bases). Germline V lookup: CDR1 MNHEY, CDR2 SMNVEV (reference sequence). CDR3 length: 14 residues. The V gene lost 5 bases and the J gene lost 3 bases, with 13 bases spanning the gap. The CDR3 spells CASSPVGEDTEAFF. The DNA of the CDR3 is TGTGCCAGCAGTCCAGTGGGGGAGGACACTGAAGCTTTCTTT.